The T cell receptor beta chain under discussion was sequenced for a study of blood T cells in healthy people across ages. The length of the CDR3 is 13 residues. The germline V gene encodes CDR1 ENHRY and CDR2 SYGVKD. V lost 2 bases and J 5 bases, leaving 10 bases between the germline ends. Study results and limitations: Aged donors had fewer naive CD4+ cells and lower diversity than long-lived donors.

The second PCR ran roughly 6 to 12 cycles with a sample-barcoded 5' primer and J-beta primers. TCRdb re-analysed the 5' RACE reads in MiXCR, keeping a single row per CDR3 protein. Here the sample spans about 510,000 distinct CDR3 sequences, 25% to 35% being singletons. As to this clonotype: The antigen is unknown.

The same data also contributed to another study, on T cells of mothers and their children.

The rearrangement links TRBV10-3 to TRBJ2-7; D is uncertain. Sequenced: blood. The TCR was taken from a boy aged 2 to 10 in good health. Here the CDR3 reads CAISEDSSHEQYF. The CDR3 nucleotides are TGTGCCATCAGTGAGGATAGCAGCCACGAGCAGTACTTC.